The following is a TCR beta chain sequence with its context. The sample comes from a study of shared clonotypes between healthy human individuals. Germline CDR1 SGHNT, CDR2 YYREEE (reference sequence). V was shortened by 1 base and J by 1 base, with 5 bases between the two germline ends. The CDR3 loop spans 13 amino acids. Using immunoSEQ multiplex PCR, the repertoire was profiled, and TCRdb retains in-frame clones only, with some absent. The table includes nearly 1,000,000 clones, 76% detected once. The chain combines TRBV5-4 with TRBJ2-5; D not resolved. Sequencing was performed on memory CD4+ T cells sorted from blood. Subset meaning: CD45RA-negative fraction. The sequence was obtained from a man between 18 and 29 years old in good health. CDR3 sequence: CASSLNSQETQYF. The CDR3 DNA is TGTGCCAGCAGCTTGAACAGCCAAGAGACCCAGTACTTC.